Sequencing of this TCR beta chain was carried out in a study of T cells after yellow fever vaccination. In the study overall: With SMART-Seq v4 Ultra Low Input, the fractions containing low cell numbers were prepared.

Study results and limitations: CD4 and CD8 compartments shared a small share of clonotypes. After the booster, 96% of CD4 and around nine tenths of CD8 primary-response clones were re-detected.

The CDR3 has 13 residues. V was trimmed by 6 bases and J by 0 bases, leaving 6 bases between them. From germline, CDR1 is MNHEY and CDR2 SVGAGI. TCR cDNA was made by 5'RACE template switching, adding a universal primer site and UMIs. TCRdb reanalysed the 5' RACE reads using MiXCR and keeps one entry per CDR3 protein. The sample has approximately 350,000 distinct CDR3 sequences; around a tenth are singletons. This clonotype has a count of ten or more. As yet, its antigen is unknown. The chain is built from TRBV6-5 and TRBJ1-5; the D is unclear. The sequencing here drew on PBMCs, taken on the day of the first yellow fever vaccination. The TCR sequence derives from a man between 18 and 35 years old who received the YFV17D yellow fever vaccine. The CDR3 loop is CASSYGSNQPQHF. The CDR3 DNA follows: TGTGCCAGCAGCTACGGTAGCAATCAGCCCCAGCATTTT.